The clone carrying this TCR beta chain was counted only a few times. Germline V gene sequence: CDR1 LGHDT, CDR2 YNNKEL (reference sequence). V gave up 2 bases and J gave up 2 bases, with 10 bases separating them. This CDR3 region has 14 residues. The data are from a study of T cells of healthy individuals. TCRdb itself ran the 5' RACE reads through MiXCR, one entry per CDR3 protein. This sample yields 85,000 to 100,000 distinct CDR3 sequences, of which 17% are seen a single time; 6.2% belongs to the top ten. The chain employs TRBV3-1 and TRBJ2-7; maybe TRBD2 (6 bases). This TCR was sampled from a human donor in good health. The CDR3 region is CASSQLRGTYEQYF. In nucleotides, the CDR3 is TGTGCCAGCAGCCAATTACGGGGGACCTACGAGCAGTACTTC.